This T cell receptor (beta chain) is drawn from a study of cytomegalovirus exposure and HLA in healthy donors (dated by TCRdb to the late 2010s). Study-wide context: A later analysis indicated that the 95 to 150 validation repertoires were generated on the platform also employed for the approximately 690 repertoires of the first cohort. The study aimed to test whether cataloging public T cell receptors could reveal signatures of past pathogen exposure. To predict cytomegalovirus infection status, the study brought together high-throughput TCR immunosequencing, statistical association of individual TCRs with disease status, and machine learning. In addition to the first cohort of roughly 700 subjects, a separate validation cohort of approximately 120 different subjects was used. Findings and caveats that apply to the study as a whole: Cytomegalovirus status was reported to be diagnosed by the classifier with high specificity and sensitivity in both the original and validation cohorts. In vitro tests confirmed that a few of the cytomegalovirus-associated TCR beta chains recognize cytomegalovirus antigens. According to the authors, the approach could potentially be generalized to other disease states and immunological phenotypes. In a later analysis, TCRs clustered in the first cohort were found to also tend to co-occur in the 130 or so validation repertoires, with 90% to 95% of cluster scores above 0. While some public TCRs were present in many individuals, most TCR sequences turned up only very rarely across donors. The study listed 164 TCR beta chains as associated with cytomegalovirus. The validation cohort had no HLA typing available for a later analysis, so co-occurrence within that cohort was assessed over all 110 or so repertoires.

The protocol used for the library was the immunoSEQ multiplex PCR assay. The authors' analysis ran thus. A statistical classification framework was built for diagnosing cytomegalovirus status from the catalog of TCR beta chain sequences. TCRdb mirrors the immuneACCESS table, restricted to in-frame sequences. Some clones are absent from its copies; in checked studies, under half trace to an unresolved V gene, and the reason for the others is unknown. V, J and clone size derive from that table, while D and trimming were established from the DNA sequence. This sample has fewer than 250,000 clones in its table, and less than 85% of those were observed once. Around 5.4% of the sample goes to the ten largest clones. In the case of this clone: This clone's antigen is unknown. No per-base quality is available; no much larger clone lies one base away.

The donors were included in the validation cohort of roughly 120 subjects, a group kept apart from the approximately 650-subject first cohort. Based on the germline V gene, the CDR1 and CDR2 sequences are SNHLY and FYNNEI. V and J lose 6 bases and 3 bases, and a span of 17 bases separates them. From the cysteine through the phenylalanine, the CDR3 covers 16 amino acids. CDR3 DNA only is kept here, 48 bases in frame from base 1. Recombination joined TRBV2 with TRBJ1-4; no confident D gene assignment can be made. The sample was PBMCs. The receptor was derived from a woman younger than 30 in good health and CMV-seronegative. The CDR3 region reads CASSFSAPQSNEKLFF. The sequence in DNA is TGTGCCAGCAGCTTCAGTGCCCCGCAGTCTAATGAAAAACTGTTTTTT.